This T cell receptor beta chain was sequenced in a study of T cells in Graves' hyperthyroidism and ophthalmopathy. Notes on the study in general: Within blood appeared most thyroid clonotypes that had expanded above 0.001. The model made its ophthalmopathy prediction, and onset followed a median approximately six months later.

A patient was excluded if there was uncontrolled infection, other autoimmune disease, pregnancy or lactation. This CDR3 region has 13 residues. The germline gives CDR1 SGHVS, CDR2 FQNEAQ. On this clonotype: Its target is not known.

TCR beta CDR3 region amplification was performed from RNA transcripts. The HTBI set primed first-round TCR CDR3 RT-PCR. TCRdb re-called the multiplex PCR reads with MiXCR, one entry per CDR3 protein. The data show around 600,000 distinct CDR3 sequences, over 40% seen once. Input material: peripheral blood or thyroid tissue (not recorded which). V is TRBV7-8 and J is TRBJ1-6, with TRBD1 matching 7 bases. This receptor was identified in an adult man with Graves' disease, either hyperthyroidism or ophthalmopathy (not recorded which). The CDR3 here is CARGQANNSPLHF. The CDR3 DNA reads TGTGCTAGAGGACAGGCAAATAATTCACCCCTCCACTTT.